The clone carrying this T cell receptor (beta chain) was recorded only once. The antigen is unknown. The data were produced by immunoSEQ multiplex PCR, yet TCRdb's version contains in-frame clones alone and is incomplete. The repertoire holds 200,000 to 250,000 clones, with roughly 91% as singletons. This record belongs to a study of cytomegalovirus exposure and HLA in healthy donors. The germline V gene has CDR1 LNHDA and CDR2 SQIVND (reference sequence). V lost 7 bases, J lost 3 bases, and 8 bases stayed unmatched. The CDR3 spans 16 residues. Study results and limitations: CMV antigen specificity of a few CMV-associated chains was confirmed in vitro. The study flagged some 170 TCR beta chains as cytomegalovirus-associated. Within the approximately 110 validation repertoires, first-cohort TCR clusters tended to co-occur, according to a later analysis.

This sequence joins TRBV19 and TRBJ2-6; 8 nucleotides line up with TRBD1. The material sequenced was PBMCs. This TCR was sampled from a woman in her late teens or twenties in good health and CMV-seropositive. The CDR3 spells CASTHPTGVGANVLTF. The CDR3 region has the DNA TGTGCCAGTACCCATCCGACAGGGGTTGGGGCCAACGTCCTGACTTTC.